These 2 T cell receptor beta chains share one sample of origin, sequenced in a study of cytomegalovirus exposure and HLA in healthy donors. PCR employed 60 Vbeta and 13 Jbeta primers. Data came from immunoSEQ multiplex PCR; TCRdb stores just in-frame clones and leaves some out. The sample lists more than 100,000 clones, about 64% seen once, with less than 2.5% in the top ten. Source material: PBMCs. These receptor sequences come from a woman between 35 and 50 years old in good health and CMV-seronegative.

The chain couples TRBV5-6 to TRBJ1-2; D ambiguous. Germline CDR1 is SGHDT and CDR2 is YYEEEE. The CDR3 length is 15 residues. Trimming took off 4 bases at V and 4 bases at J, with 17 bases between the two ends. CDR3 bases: TGTGCCAGCAGCGATAGGGCCCGGGAAGTCTATGGCTACACCTTC. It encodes CASSDRAREVYGYTF.

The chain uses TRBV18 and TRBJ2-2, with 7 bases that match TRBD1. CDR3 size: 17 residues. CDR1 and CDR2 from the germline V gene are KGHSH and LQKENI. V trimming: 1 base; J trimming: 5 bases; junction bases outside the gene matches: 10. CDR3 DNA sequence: TGTGCCAGCTCACCACGGATGACAGGGCACATAACCGGGGAGCTGTTTTTT. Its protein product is CASSPRMTGHITGELFF.